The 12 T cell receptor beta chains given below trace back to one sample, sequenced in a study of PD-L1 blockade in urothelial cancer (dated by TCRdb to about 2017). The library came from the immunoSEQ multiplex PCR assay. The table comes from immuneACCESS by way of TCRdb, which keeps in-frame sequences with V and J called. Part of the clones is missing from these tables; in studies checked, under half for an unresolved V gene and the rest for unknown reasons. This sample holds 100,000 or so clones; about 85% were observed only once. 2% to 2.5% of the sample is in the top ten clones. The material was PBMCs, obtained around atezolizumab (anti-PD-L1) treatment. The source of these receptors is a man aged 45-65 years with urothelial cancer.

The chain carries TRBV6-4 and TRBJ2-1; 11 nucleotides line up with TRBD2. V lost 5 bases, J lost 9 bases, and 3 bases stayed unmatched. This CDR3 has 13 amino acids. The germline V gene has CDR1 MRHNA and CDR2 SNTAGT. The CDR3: CASSSGLAGEQFF. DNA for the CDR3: TGTGCCAGCAGTTCCGGACTAGCGGGTGAGCAGTTCTTC.

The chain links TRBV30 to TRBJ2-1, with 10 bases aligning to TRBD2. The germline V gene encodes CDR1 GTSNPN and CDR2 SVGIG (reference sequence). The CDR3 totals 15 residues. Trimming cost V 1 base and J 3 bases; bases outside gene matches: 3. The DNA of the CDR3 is TGTGCCTGGAGTGAGACTAGCGGGTTCTACAATGAGCAGTTCTTC. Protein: CAWSETSGFYNEQFF.

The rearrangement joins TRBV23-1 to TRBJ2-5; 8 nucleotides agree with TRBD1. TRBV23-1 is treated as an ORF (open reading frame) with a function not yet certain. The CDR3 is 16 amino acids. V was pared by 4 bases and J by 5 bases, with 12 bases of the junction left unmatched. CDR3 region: CASSLQKQGASETQYF. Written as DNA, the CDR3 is TGCGCCAGCAGTCTTCAGAAGCAGGGGGCCTCCGAGACCCAGTACTTC.

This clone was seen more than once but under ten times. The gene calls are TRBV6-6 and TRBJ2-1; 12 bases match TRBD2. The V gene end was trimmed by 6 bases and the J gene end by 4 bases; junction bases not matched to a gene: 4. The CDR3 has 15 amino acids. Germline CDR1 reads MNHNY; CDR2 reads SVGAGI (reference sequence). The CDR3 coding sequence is TGTGCCAGCAGGATGACTAGCGGGGGATACAATGAGCAGTTCTTC. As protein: CASRMTSGGYNEQFF.

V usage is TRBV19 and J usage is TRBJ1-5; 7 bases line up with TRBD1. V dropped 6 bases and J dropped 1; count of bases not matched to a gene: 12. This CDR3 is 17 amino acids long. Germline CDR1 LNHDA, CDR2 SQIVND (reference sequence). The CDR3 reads CASSGTASGVSNQPQHF. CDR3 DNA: TGTGCCAGTAGCGGGACAGCGTCTGGAGTCAGCAATCAGCCCCAGCATTTT.

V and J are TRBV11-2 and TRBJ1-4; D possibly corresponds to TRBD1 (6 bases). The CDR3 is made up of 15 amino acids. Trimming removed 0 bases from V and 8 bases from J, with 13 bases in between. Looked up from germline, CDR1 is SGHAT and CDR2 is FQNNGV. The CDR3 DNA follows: TGTGCCAGCAGCTTAGATTTACAGGGTCGAGAAAAACTGTTTTTT. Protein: CASSLDLQGREKLFF.

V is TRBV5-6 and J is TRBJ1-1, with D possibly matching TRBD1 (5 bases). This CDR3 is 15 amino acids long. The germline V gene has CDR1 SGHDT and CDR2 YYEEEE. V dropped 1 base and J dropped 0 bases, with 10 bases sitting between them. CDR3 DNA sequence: TGTGCCAGCAGCTTGAGAACAGGTATGAACACTGAAGCTTTCTTT. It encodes CASSLRTGMNTEAFF.

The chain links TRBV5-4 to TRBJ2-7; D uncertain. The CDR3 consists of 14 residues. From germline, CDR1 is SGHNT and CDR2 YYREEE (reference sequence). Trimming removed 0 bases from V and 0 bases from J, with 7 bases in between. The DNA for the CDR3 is TGTGCCAGCAGCTTGGAGTCGGGCTCCTACGAGCAGTACTTC. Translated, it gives CASSLESGSYEQYF. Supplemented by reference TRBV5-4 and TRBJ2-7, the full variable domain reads ETGVTQSPTHLIKTRGQQVTLRCSSQSGHNTVSWYQQALGQGPQFIFQYYREEENGRGNFPPRFSGLQFPNYSSELNVNALELDDSALYLCASSLESGSYEQYFGPGTRLTVT.

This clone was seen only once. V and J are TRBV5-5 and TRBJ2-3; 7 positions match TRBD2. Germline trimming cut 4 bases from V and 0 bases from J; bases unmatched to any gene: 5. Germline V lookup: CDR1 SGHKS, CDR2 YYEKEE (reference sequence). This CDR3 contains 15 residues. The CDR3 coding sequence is TGTGCCAGCAGCGATGGCGGGAGTAGCACAGATACGCAGTATTTT. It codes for CASSDGGSSTDTQYF.

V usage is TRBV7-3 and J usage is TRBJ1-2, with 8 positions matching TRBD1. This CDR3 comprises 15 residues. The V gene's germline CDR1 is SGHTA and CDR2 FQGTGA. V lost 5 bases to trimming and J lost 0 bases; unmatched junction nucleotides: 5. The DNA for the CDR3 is TGTGCCAGCAGCCCCGGACAGGGCGCTAACTATGGCTACACCTTC. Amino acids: CASSPGQGANYGYTF.

The DNA for the CDR3 is TGCGCCAGCAAGGGAGCGGGAGGTCGCGAGACCCAGTACTTC. Protein product: CASKGAGGRETQYF. The chain carries TRBV4-1 and TRBJ2-5, with 9 bases lining up with TRBD2. Trimming removed 7 bases from V and 5 bases from J; junction bases left unmatched: 8. The CDR3 length is 14 residues. From germline, CDR1 is MGHRA and CDR2 YSYEKL.

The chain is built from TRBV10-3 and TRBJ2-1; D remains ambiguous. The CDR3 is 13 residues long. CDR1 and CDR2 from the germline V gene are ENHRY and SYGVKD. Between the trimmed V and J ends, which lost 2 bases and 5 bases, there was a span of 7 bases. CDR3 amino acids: CAISEQVDNEQFF. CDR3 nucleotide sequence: TGTGCCATCAGTGAGCAGGTGGACAATGAGCAGTTCTTC.